This record concerns one T cell receptor beta chain sequence. Its antigen is currently not known. Base qualities are not provided; no much larger clone lies one nucleotide away. Measured from the cysteine to the phenylalanine, the CDR3 is 15 residues long. CDR3 DNA is the only sequence kept; it has 45 bases, read in frame from the first base. CDR1 and CDR2, per the germline V gene, are MGHDK and SYGVNS. Trimming leaves V shorter by 4 bases and J shorter by 5 bases, with the junction holding 8 bases beyond the gene matches. The data are from a study of blood T cell repertoires in COVID-19 (dated by TCRdb to about 2020). Regarding the research as a whole: The collaborator samples originated in the United States, Italy and Spain and spanned the acute and convalescent phases of COVID-19. The prospective study material was composed of cDNA or gDNA derived from T cells, B-cell-depleted T cells, or PBMCs. Deeply sampled blood TCRbeta repertoires from subjects exposed to, actively infected with, or recovered from COVID-19 were included in the dataset. The repertoires were released in a freely available public database meant as a resource for research on the immune response to SARS-CoV-2. The samples were drawn from the first 160 participants of the ongoing ImmuneRACE study and from 1,254 subjects provided by 6 global collaborators. A de-identified subject ID, COVID-19 status, age in years and sex were almost always included in the sample metadata. Where available, HLA class I and class II types were obtained from metadata supplied by the sample provider rather than from assay-based typing.

The immunoSEQ Assay, a bias-controlled multiplex PCR, was used to amplify TCRbeta CDR3 regions from genomic DNA. The authors' analysis ran thus. Within the assay, amplification of reference gene primers was used to estimate how many nucleated cells each sample contained. Sequence reads were collapsed and filtered to measure the absolute abundance of every unique TCRbeta CDR3 rearrangement. For each sample, productive Simpson clonality was calculated as the square root of Simpson's diversity index over productive rearrangements. TCRdb took over this immuneACCESS table, retaining in-frame rearrangements with V and J assigned. Such tables are incomplete; in checked studies, under half of the missing clones stem from an unresolved V gene, and the remainder is unexplained. That table furnishes V, J and clone size, whereas the DNA furnished D and trimming. This sample comprises roughly 250,000 clones, about nine tenths of them detected only once. Together, the top ten hold 2.6% of the sample.

Participants in the prospective study were aged about 18 to 95 years, lived in some 24 United States geographic areas, and enrolled through a virtual design. Cohort assignment in the prospective study relied on participant-reported clinical history from a screening survey and a study questionnaire. Each participant in the prospective study had whole blood, serum and a nasopharyngeal or oropharyngeal swab collected by mobile phlebotomists. Prospective study participants could optionally give additional blood draws and questionnaires over an approximately 2-month period. Before DNA extraction, blood samples from the prospective study were shipped at room temperature or frozen. The paper as a whole reports these results and caveats: The amount of clinical and demographic metadata varied by source and participant and was provided uncurated.

In this chain, TRBV25-1 is recombined with TRBJ1-3; 7 bases in the middle match TRBD1. Sequenced material: PBMCs or T cells enriched from blood (not recorded which). The clonotype was recovered from a woman aged 25-40 years with acute COVID-19. In nucleotide form, the sequence is TGTGCCAGCAGTGGTAGACAGGGAGGTAGAAACACCATATATTTT. Its coded protein is CASSGRQGGRNTIYF.